A single sample is the source of the 3 T cell receptor beta chains below, sequenced in a study of identical twins. TCRdb processed the 5' RACE reads anew with MiXCR; each CDR3 protein has one entry. The sample includes around 670,000 distinct CDR3 sequences, 5.5% to 7.5% of them seen just once. The sample taken for sequencing was naive T cells sorted from blood. These receptors came from a man younger than 30 in good health.

This clonotype was seen repeatedly, ten times or more. V usage is TRBV25-1 and J usage is TRBJ2-7, with 8 positions matching TRBD2. V was pared by 2 bases and J by 7 bases, with 10 bases of the junction left unmatched. CDR3 length equals 15 residues. CDR1 MGHDK and CDR2 SYGVNS come from the germline V gene. This CDR3 reads CASSESGTRAGEQYF. In nucleotides, the CDR3 is TGTGCCAGCAGTGAAAGCGGGACTAGAGCGGGAGAGCAGTACTTC.

This clonotype has a handful of counts. The J gene is TRBJ2-7, the V gene TRBV5-1, with 8 bases identical to TRBD1. CDR3 length: 13 amino acids. The germline V gene has CDR1 SGHRS and CDR2 YFSETQ. V shed 4 bases, J shed 6 bases, and the junction held 6 bases outside the gene matches. The CDR3 bases are TGCGCCAGCAGCGGGGGACAGGTCCCCGAGCAGTACTTC. Amino acids: CASSGGQVPEQYF. Looking up the rest from reference TRBV5-1 and TRBJ2-7 gives the full variable domain: KAGVTQTPRYLIKTRGQQVTLSCSPISGHRSVSWYQQTPGQGLQFLFEYFSETQRNKGNFPGRFSGRQFSNSRSEMNVSTLELGDSALYLCASSGGQVPEQYFGPGTRLTVT.

This clonotype was counted only a few times. The V and J genes are TRBV11-3 and TRBJ2-1, with D tentatively TRBD1 (5 bases). V was trimmed by 5 bases and J by 2 bases, leaving 10 bases between them. The CDR3 loop spans 14 amino acids. Germline lookup yields CDR1 SGHNT and CDR2 YENEEA. This CDR3 reads CASSQGVAYNEQFF. As DNA, the CDR3 is TGTGCCAGCAGCCAAGGGGTCGCCTACAATGAGCAGTTCTTC.